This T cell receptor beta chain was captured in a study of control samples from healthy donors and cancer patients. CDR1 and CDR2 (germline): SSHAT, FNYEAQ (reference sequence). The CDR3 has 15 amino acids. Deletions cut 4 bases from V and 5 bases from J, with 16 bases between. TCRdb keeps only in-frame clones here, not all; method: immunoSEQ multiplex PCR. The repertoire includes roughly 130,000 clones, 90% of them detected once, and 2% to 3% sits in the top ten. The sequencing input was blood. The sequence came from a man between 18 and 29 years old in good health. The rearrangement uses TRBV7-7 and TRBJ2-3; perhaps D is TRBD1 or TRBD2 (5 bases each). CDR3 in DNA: TGTGCCAGCAGCTCGCGTGAGGGGCTGGGAGATACGCAGTATTTT. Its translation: CASSSREGLGDTQYF.